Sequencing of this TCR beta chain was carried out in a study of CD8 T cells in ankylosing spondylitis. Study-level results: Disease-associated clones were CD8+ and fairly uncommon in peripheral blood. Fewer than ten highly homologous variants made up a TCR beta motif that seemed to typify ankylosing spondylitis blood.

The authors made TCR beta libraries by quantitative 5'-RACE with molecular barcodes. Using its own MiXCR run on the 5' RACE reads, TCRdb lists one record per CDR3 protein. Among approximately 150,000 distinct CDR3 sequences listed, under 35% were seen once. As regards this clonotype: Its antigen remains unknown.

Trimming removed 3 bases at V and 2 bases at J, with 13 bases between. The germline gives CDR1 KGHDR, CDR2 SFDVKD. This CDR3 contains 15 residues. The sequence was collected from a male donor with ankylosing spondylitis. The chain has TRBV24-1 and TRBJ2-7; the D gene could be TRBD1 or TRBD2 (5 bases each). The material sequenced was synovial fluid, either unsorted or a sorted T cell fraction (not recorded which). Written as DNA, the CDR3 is TGTGCCACCAGTGATACCAGCAGGGACCCCTACGAGCAGTACTTC. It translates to CATSDTSRDPYEQYF.